The 6 T cell receptor beta chains in this list originate from one sample, sequenced in a study of CD39 and CD103 CD8 tumor-infiltrating T cells (dated by TCRdb to 2017 to 2018). The library was made by the immunoSEQ multiplex PCR assay. The clones in this table, taken by TCRdb from immuneACCESS, are in-frame only. Not every clone is retained; where verified, under half of the shortfall comes from an unresolved V gene, and the cause of the rest is unknown. The sample records about 17,000 clones, around nine tenths of which are singletons. Clones ranked in the top ten supply around 4% of the sample. Source material: CD8+ T cells sorted from blood. The sample's cell subset or site label, decoded: total memory CD8 T cells (CD45RA-CCR7+/-) from blood or uninvolved lymph node. The receptors stem from a human donor with head and neck squamous cell carcinoma.

This clone was seen a few times. The chain uses TRBV15 and TRBJ1-6; weak D call: TRBD1 (6 bases). V lost 5 bases and J 6 bases, leaving 17 bases between the germline ends. Looked up from germline, CDR1 is LNHNV and CDR2 is YYDKDF (reference sequence). This CDR3 contains 16 residues. The chain's CDR3 is CATSAAPQGFNSPLHF. CDR3 nucleotides: TGTGCCACCAGCGCCGCGCCACAGGGTTTTAATTCACCCCTCCACTTT.

This chain connects TRBV19 to TRBJ2-5; D gene uncertain. Germline lookup yields CDR1 LNHDA and CDR2 SQIVND (reference sequence). The ends were cut back, 1 base at V and 5 bases at J, with 5 bases in the middle. The CDR3 extends over 12 amino acids. CDR3 DNA: TGTGCCAGTAGTATAGGACATGAGACCCAGTACTTC. This codes for CASSIGHETQYF.

The rearrangement joins TRBV25-1 to TRBJ1-6, with 7 bases that match TRBD1. Trimming removed 7 bases from V and 8 bases from J; junction bases left unmatched: 8. The germline CDR1 and CDR2 sequences are MGHDK and SYGVNS. The CDR3 spans 14 residues. The CDR3 region is CASNPGQWDSPLHF. CDR3 coding DNA: TGTGCCAGCAATCCGGGACAGTGGGATTCACCCCTCCACTTT. Full variable domain (outside the CDR3, taken from reference TRBV25-1 and TRBJ1-6): EADIYQTPRYLVIGTGKKITLECSQTMGHDKMYWYQQDPGMELHLIHYSYGVNSTEKGDLSSESTVSRIRTEHFPLTLESARPSHTSQYLCASNPGQWDSPLHFGNGTRLTVT.

In nucleotides, the CDR3 is TGTGCCAGCAGTATACAGGGGGATGTGGGTGAAAAACTGTTTTTT. Its protein is CASSIQGDVGEKLFF. V gene TRBV6-5 combines with J gene TRBJ1-4; 8 bases map to TRBD1. J was trimmed by 7 bases and V by 5 bases; bases with no gene match: 9. CDR3 size: 15 residues. Per the germline V gene, CDR1 is MNHEY and CDR2 is SVGAGI.

The CDR3 coding sequence is TGTGCCAGCAGTTTAATGGCAGGGTCTAATCAGCCCCAGCATTTT. Its protein product is CASSLMAGSNQPQHF. The chain recombines TRBV27 with TRBJ1-5; D possibly corresponds to TRBD1 (5 bases). This CDR3 is built from 15 residues. Trimming stripped 2 bases from V and 4 bases from J, with 12 bases between. Germline V gene sequence: CDR1 MNHEY, CDR2 SMNVEV (reference sequence).

The chain joins TRBV5-1 to TRBJ2-1; the D is unclear. The germline V and J ends were trimmed by 4 bases and 0 bases, with 11 bases remaining between them. The CDR3 extends over 15 amino acids. The germline V gene has CDR1 SGHRS and CDR2 YFSETQ. CDR3 DNA sequence: TGCGCCAGCAGCGTGCTGACTTCCTCCTACAATGAGCAGTTCTTC. Protein sequence: CASSVLTSSYNEQFF.